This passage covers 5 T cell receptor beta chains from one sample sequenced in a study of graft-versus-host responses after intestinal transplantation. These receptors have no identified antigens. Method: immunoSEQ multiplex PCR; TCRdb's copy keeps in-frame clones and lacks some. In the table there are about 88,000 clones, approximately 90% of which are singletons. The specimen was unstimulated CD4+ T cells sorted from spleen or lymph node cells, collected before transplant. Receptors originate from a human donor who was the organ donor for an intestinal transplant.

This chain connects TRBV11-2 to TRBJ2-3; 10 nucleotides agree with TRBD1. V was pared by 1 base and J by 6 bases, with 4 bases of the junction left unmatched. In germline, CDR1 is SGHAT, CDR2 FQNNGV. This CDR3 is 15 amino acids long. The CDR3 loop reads CASSLAGTGEDTQYF. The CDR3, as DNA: TGTGCCAGCAGCTTAGCAGGGACAGGGGAGGATACGCAGTATTTT.

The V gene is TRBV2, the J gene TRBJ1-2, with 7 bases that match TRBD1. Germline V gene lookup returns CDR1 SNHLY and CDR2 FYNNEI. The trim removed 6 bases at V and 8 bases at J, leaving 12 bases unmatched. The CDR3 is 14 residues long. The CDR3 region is CASSPRRDSHGYTF. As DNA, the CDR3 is TGTGCCAGCAGCCCCAGGCGGGACAGTCACGGCTACACCTTC.

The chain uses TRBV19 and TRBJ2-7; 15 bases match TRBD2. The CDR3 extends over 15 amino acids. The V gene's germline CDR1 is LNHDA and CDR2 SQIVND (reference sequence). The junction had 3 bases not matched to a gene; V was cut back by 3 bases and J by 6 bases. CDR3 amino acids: CASSIRGLAGGEQYF. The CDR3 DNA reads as TGTGCCAGTAGTATCCGGGGACTAGCGGGAGGCGAGCAGTACTTC.

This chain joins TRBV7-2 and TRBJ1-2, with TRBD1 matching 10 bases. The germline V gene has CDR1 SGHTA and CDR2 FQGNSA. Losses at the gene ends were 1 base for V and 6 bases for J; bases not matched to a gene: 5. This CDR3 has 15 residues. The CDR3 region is CASSLVRTGGDGYTF. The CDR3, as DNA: TGTGCCAGCAGCTTAGTGCGGACAGGGGGAGATGGCTACACCTTC.

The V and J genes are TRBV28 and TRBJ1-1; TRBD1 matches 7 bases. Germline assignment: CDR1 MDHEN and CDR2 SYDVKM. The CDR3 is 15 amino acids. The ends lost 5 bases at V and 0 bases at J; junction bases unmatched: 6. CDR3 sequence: CASSLRQGLNTEAFF. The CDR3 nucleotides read TGTGCCAGCAGTCTAAGACAGGGTTTGAACACTGAAGCTTTCTTT.